These T cell receptor beta chains were read from a single sample in a study of shared clonotypes between healthy human individuals. Here immunoSEQ multiplex PCR was the method, and the copy in TCRdb shows in-frame clones only, minus some. The data contain roughly 2.4 million clones, nearly 97% of them singletons. Sequencing was performed on naive CD4+ T cells sorted from blood. The receptors come from a man aged 18 to 30 in good health. Each CDR3 is given with its conserved first and last residue. The D gene is left open where the match is weak. The size entry is marked missing in some rows and otherwise reads once, few, many or a size class.

CDR3,DNA,D,J,V,size
CASSRSGDTQYF,TGTGCCAGCTCTAGAAGTGGAGATACGCAGTATTTT,.,TRBJ2-3,TRBV2,.
CASSQGSAVGGSYEQYF,TGCGCCAGCAGCCAAGGTTCCGCGGTAGGCGGTTCCTACGAGCAGTACTTC,.,TRBJ2-7,TRBV4-1,.
CASSYVQQETQYF,TGTGCCAGCAGCTATGTCCAGCAAGAGACCCAGTACTTC,.,TRBJ2-5,TRBV7-9,.
CSALGLAGGGQYF,TGCAGCGCGCTGGGACTAGCGGGAGGGGGGCAGTATTTT,TRBD2,TRBJ2-3,TRBV29-1,.
CASSRAGASSYEQYF,TGTGCCAGCAGCCGGGCGGGGGCCTCATCCTACGAGCAGTACTTC,.,TRBJ2-7,TRBV28,.
CASSPSWGDLNQPQHF,TGCGCCAGCAGCCCGTCCTGGGGGGACCTAAATCAGCCCCAGCATTTT,.,TRBJ1-5,TRBV4-3,.
CASSGGQGSSYEQYF,TGTGCCAGCAGCGGGGGACAGGGAAGCTCCTACGAGCAGTACTTC,TRBD1,TRBJ2-7,TRBV9,.
CASSLQGGNTEAFF,TGTGCCAGCAGCTTACAGGGGGGAAACACTGAAGCTTTCTTT,TRBD1,TRBJ1-1,TRBV7-2,.
CASSPLDRTGANVLTF,TGTGCCAGTAGTCCTTTAGACAGGACTGGGGCCAACGTCCTGACTTTC,.,TRBJ2-6,TRBV19,once
CASSLEGAGTEAFF,TGTGCCAGCAGCTTAGAGGGTGCGGGCACTGAAGCTTTCTTT,.,TRBJ1-1,TRBV7-9,.
CASSEPGDKNIQYF,TGTGCCAGCAGTGAACCGGGGGACAAAAACATTCAGTACTTC,.,TRBJ2-4,TRBV6-1,.
CASSGQGAHTEAFF,TGTGCCAGCAGTGGGCAGGGGGCTCACACTGAAGCTTTCTTT,TRBD1,TRBJ1-1,TRBV6-1,.
CASSERGFNQPQHF,TGTGCCAGCAGTGAAAGGGGATTTAATCAGCCCCAGCATTTT,.,TRBJ1-5,TRBV6-1,.
CASSPLTGGGYTEAFF,TGCGCCAGCAGCCCCCTCACAGGGGGCGGGTACACTGAAGCTTTCTTT,TRBD1,TRBJ1-1,TRBV5-1,.
CASSPAYALAGGRGETQYF,TGTGCCAGCAGCCCCGCTTACGCCCTAGCGGGGGGGCGGGGGGAGACCCAGTACTTC,TRBD2,TRBJ2-5,TRBV7-9,once
CASSFGLAEHTGELFF,TGTGCCAGCAGCTTTGGACTAGCGGAACACACCGGGGAGCTGTTTTTT,TRBD2,TRBJ2-2,TRBV7-9,.
CASSSLVAGGADTQYF,TGTGCCAGCAGCTCCTTAGTGGCGGGGGGCGCAGATACGCAGTATTTT,TRBD2,TRBJ2-3,TRBV7-6,.
CASSTRPRGTNQPQHF,TGTGCCAGCAGTACTCGACCGAGGGGGACTAATCAGCCCCAGCATTTT,.,TRBJ1-5,TRBV6-6,.
CASSLVGDYNSPLHF,TGCGCCAGCAGCTTGGTGGGAGATTATAATTCACCCCTCCACTTT,.,TRBJ1-6,TRBV5-1,few
CATSRDPGFVGNQPQHF,TGTGCCACCAGCAGAGATCCCGGGTTTGTAGGCAATCAGCCCCAGCATTTT,.,TRBJ1-5,TRBV15,.
CASSLTGQGNRQPQHF,TGTGCCAGCAGTCTTACGGGACAGGGTAACCGTCAGCCCCAGCATTTT,TRBD1,TRBJ1-5,TRBV28,.
CASSHPFLGLSDEQYF,TGTGCCAGCAGCCACCCGTTTTTAGGCCTCTCAGACGAGCAGTACTTC,.,TRBJ2-7,TRBV7-9,.
CASSVDRDNTGELFF,TGTGCCAGCAGTGTTGACAGGGACAACACCGGGGAGCTGTTTTTT,TRBD1,TRBJ2-2,TRBV7-3,.
CASSLTGEQYF,TGTGCCAGCAGCTTAACGGGGGAGCAGTACTTC,.,TRBJ2-7,TRBV11-2,.
CASGRDRYHEQYF,TGTGCCAGCGGGCGGGACAGGTACCACGAGCAGTACTTC,TRBD1,TRBJ2-7,TRBV11-2,.
CAISESGKLASTDTQYF,TGTGCCATCAGTGAGTCGGGGAAACTAGCGAGCACAGATACGCAGTATTTT,TRBD2,TRBJ2-3,TRBV10-3,.
CASSRSGGSYNEQFF,TGCGCCAGCAGCCGGAGCGGTGGGAGCTACAATGAGCAGTTCTTC,.,TRBJ2-1,TRBV5-1,.
CATSRELASSYEQYF,TGTGCCACCAGCAGAGAGCTAGCTTCCTCCTACGAGCAGTACTTC,.,TRBJ2-7,TRBV15,.
CASSVSRGGNYEQYF,TGCGCCAGCAGCGTTTCTCGGGGGGGAAACTACGAGCAGTACTTC,TRBD2,TRBJ2-7,TRBV5-1,.
CASSAGGTMVYEQYF,TGTGCCAGCAGCGCCGGTGGGACAATGGTCTACGAGCAGTACTTC,.,TRBJ2-7,TRBV6-1,.
CASSQGGRLVRYTF,TGTGCCAGCAGCCAAGGCGGCCGATTGGTGCGCTACACCTTC,.,TRBJ1-2,TRBV14,.
CASSSQGVGQETQYF,TGTGCCAGCAGTTCCCAGGGGGTGGGTCAGGAGACCCAGTACTTC,TRBD1,TRBJ2-5,TRBV28,.
CASSQGGPQHF,TGTGCCAGCAGCCAAGGAGGGCCCCAGCATTTT,.,TRBJ1-5,TRBV14,.
CASSSTGAAIGQYF,TGTGCCAGCAGTTCTACAGGGGCCGCGATCGGGCAGTACTTC,TRBD1,TRBJ2-7,TRBV6-1,.
CASSEGQAGGEYF,TGTGCCAGCAGTGAAGGACAGGCGGGGGGAGAGTACTTC,TRBD2,TRBJ2-7,TRBV2,.